Following are 21 T cell receptor beta chains from one sample sequenced in a study of OX40 agonist ivuxolimab in advanced cancers. Measured with immunoSEQ multiplex PCR; TCRdb has only the in-frame clones, and not every one. The sample lists tens of thousands of clones, approximately 89% occurring once. The material was CD4+ or CD8+ T cells sorted from blood, obtained in a trial of the OX40 agonist ivuxolimab. These receptors all come from an adult with an advanced solid tumor such as melanoma, head and neck, liver or kidney cancer.

This chain joins TRBV9 and TRBJ1-4; weak D call: TRBD1 (5 bases). CDR1 and CDR2 from the germline V gene are SGDLS and YYNGEE. The ends were cut back, 3 bases at V and 8 bases at J, with 17 bases in the middle. The CDR3 is 15 amino acids. The CDR3 nucleotides read TGTGCCAGCAGCGCTGACGGGGGGACTTACGAAAAACTGTTTTTT. Translated, it gives CASSADGGTYEKLFF.

This chain joins TRBV9 and TRBJ1-4; no definite D call. Germline CDR1 and CDR2: SGDLS and YYNGEE. The CDR3 spans 15 residues. V was cut by 0 bases and J by 7 bases, with 13 bases left in between. The CDR3 here is CASSVVGGAGEKLFF. The CDR3 DNA follows: TGTGCCAGCAGCGTAGTAGGAGGCGCGGGTGAAAAACTGTTTTTT.

This chain joins TRBV27 and TRBJ2-3; D possibly corresponds to TRBD1 (6 bases). Germline V gives CDR1 MNHEY, CDR2 SMNVEV (reference sequence). V was shortened by 5 bases and J by 5 bases, with 14 bases between the two germline ends. CDR3 length equals 14 residues. The CDR3 sequence is CASSRGQTRDTQYF. CDR3 DNA sequence: TGTGCCAGCAGTCGTGGACAGACTCGAGATACGCAGTATTTT.

The V call is TRBV4-1, the J call TRBJ1-4, with D unresolved. V lost 1 base, J lost 8 bases, and 11 bases lay in between. The CDR3 covers 14 residues. Germline CDR1 is MGHRA and CDR2 is YSYEKL. The CDR3 bases are TGCGCCAGCAGCCAAGCCCGGGTTTTGGAAAAACTGTTTTTT. The encoded protein is CASSQARVLEKLFF.

The chain uses TRBV5-4 and TRBJ2-3, with a tentative D call TRBD1 (7 bases). Germline loops: CDR1 SGHNT, CDR2 YYREEE (reference sequence). V shed 4 bases and J shed 2 bases, with 17 bases lying between them. CDR3 length equals 16 residues. The CDR3 here is CASSEGGTEVTDTQYF. The CDR3 DNA reads TGTGCCAGCAGCGAGGGCGGGACAGAAGTCACAGATACGCAGTATTTT.

The rearrangement uses TRBV7-9 and TRBJ2-3; TRBD2 agrees at 11 bases. The CDR3 runs 17 residues. Germline lookup yields CDR1 SEHNR and CDR2 FQNEAQ (reference sequence). V dropped 6 bases and J dropped 2; count of bases not matched to a gene: 10. CDR3 sequence: CASRPRLAGNTTDTQYF. DNA of the CDR3: TGTGCCAGCAGACCAAGACTAGCGGGGAACACCACAGATACGCAGTATTTT.

DNA for the CDR3: TGTGCCAGCCTTGACCCCGGAGGGTCCGATACGCAGTATTTT. Amino acid sequence: CASLDPGGSDTQYF. V is TRBV28 and J is TRBJ2-3, with D perhaps TRBD2 (6 bases). V lost 8 bases to trimming and J lost 6 bases, with 18 bases between them. This CDR3 comprises 14 residues. From germline, CDR1 is MDHEN and CDR2 SYDVKM. Full variable domain (outside the CDR3, taken from reference TRBV28 and TRBJ2-3): DVKVTQSSRYLVKRTGEKVFLECVQDMDHENMFWYRQDPGLGLRLIYFSYDVKMKEKGDIPEGYSVSREKKERFSLILESASTNQTSMYLCASLDPGGSDTQYFGPGTRLTVL.

The CDR3 nucleotides are TGTGCCAGCAAGGGTGGTTGGGAGTTCGGGGAGACCCAGTACTTC. Encoded protein: CASKGGWEFGETQYF. This chain joins TRBV6-1 and TRBJ2-5; TRBD2 might be the D (5 bases). The CDR3 extends over 15 amino acids. Between the trimmed V and J ends, which lost 7 bases and 5 bases, there was a span of 20 bases. Germline assignment: CDR1 MNHNS and CDR2 SASEGT.

A few counts support this clone. J is TRBJ1-1 and V is TRBV30; D is unclear. V lost 0 bases, J lost 1 base, and 9 bases lay in between. This CDR3 is 14 amino acids long. CDR1 GTSNPN and CDR2 SVGIG come from the germline V gene (reference sequence). CDR3 sequence: CAWSVRRRNTEAFF. Here the CDR3 DNA reads TGTGCCTGGAGTGTAAGGCGCCGGAACACTGAAGCTTTCTTT.

The rearrangement joins TRBV20-1 to TRBJ2-5, with 7 bases fitting TRBD2. The CDR3 extends over 10 amino acids. CDR1 is DFQATT and CDR2 is SNEGSKA in the germline V gene (reference sequence). The CDR3, as DNA: TGCAGCGGGGGGAGGGAGACCCAGTACTTC. It translates to CSGGRETQYF.

This clone appeared once. J is TRBJ2-1 and V is TRBV19; TRBD2 aligns across 7 bases. The germline V gene has CDR1 LNHDA and CDR2 SQIVND (reference sequence). Trimming cost V 7 bases and J 0 bases; bases outside gene matches: 15. The CDR3 is 18 residues long. CDR3 sequence reads: CASMGWNSAGDSYNEQFF. CDR3 in DNA: TGTGCCAGTATGGGATGGAATTCGGCGGGGGACTCCTACAATGAGCAGTTCTTC.

There are a few counts of this clone. V gene TRBV7-7 combines with J gene TRBJ1-6; unclear D gene. The V end was cut by 3 bases, the J end by 0 bases, with 12 bases between. The germline V gene has CDR1 SSHAT and CDR2 FNYEAQ (reference sequence). The CDR3 totals 17 residues. The CDR3 DNA is TGTGCCAGCAGCTTCATCCAGGCAAGCTCCTATAATTCACCCCTCCACTTT. It codes for CASSFIQASSYNSPLHF.

V is TRBV6-5 and J is TRBJ1-6; D uncertain. Trimming cost V 2 bases and J 8 bases, with 7 bases left between them. The CDR3 is 13 amino acids. Germline V gives CDR1 MNHEY, CDR2 SVGAGI. This chain's CDR3 is CASSYERDSPLHF. The CDR3 DNA reads as TGTGCCAGCAGTTACGAGAGGGATTCACCCCTCCACTTT.

This clone has a single count. The rearrangement links TRBV2 to TRBJ1-6; no firm D call. The germline V and J ends were trimmed by 0 bases and 10 bases, with 7 bases remaining between them. This CDR3 region has 13 residues. The germline CDR1 and CDR2 sequences are SNHLY and FYNNEI. Here the CDR3 reads CASSEAPGSPLHF. Here the CDR3 DNA reads TGTGCCAGCAGTGAAGCTCCCGGGTCACCCCTCCACTTT.

In this sample, this clone turned up a few times. This CDR3 is also generated by other DNA sequences in the sample. The CDR3, as DNA: TGTGCCAGCAGCTTAAGGAACACTGAAGCTTTCTTT. This translates into CASSLRNTEAFF. The V call is TRBV5-4, the J call TRBJ1-1, with D unresolved. CDR1 SGHNT and CDR2 YYREEE come from the germline V gene (reference sequence). The CDR3 length is 12 residues. Deletions cut 2 bases from V and 1 base from J, with 3 bases between.

The chain joins TRBV7-2 to TRBJ1-2; D unclear. The V gene's germline CDR1 is SGHTA and CDR2 FQGNSA. This CDR3 is built from 13 residues. V was trimmed by 5 bases and J by 4 bases, leaving 11 bases between them. The CDR3 coding sequence is TGTGCCAGCAGCACGGGCAGCTCCTATGGCTACACCTTC. It encodes CASSTGSSYGYTF.

This chain uses TRBV7-3 with TRBJ1-1; D unresolved. The length of the CDR3 is 13 residues. Trimming removed 3 bases at V and 3 bases at J, with 8 bases between. CDR1 is SGHTA and CDR2 is FQGTGA in the germline V gene. CDR3 residues: CASSFWRDTEAFF. In DNA form, the CDR3 reads TGTGCCAGCAGCTTTTGGAGGGACACTGAAGCTTTCTTT.

The rearrangement links TRBV7-2 to TRBJ1-5, with D perhaps matching TRBD1 (5 bases). This CDR3 has 16 amino acids. CDR1 and CDR2 (germline): SGHTA, FQGNSA. V was pared by 3 bases and J by 11 bases, with 23 bases between. The CDR3 protein is CASSLDQGRGSLSQHF. The CDR3 DNA follows: TGTGCCAGCAGCTTGGACCAGGGAAGGGGTTCGTTGTCCCAGCATTTT.

V and J are TRBV5-5 and TRBJ1-4; D might be TRBD1 (5 bases). The CDR3 has 12 residues. CDR1 and CDR2 (germline): SGHKS, YYEKEE (reference sequence). V was cut by 4 bases and J by 8 bases, with 9 bases left in between. CDR3 nucleotides: TGTGCCAGCAGCCCCCGGGGCGAAAAACTGTTTTTT. Protein product: CASSPRGEKLFF.

V gene TRBV4-3 combines with J gene TRBJ2-1, with 7 bases that match TRBD1. Per germline, CDR1 LGHNA and CDR2 YSLEER. The CDR3 sequence is 15 residues long. Unmatched junction bases numbered 9, after V lost 3 bases and J lost 7 bases. In DNA form, the CDR3 reads TGCGCCAGCAGCCACACAGGGGTCCCCTCAAATGAGCAGTTCTTC. Its translation: CASSHTGVPSNEQFF.

The rearrangement joins TRBV5-1 to TRBJ1-1; TRBD1 aligns across 7 bases. Germline CDR1 SGHRS, CDR2 YFSETQ. Trimming removed 0 bases from V and 1 base from J; junction bases left unmatched: 0. CDR3 size: 14 residues. Here the CDR3 reads CASSLDRGNTEAFF. The CDR3 DNA reads as TGCGCCAGCAGCTTGGACAGGGGGAACACTGAAGCTTTCTTT.